The TCR beta chain described here comes from a study of T-cell reconstitution after alpha-beta-depleted transplantation in children. This clonotype was recorded many times. Its specificity is unknown. The CDR3 runs 13 residues. Trimming left V 4 bases short and J 1 base short, with 8 bases between. CDR1 is KGHSH, CDR2 LQKENI, per germline. The study, taken as a whole, reports: Reports say that about two months after transplant, the alpha-beta T cells came out of several hundred graft clones that had expanded. Newly generated T cells supplied most T-cell counts and diversity one year post-transplant. Where some patients showed high TCRbeta diversity at day 60, it came from recipient T cells and thymic progenitors that had survived.

For TCRbeta, the library was prepared with unique molecular identifiers. TCRdb ran MiXCR on the PCR reads and lists one entry per CDR3 protein. The sample yields some 600,000 distinct CDR3 sequences, 10% to 15% seen once. The sample in question was PBMCs, mostly from graft donor cells, obtained 360 days after TCRalphabeta/CD19-depleted stem cell transplant. This TCR was recovered from a male patient aged 5 to 17 who had a stem cell transplant for acute myeloid leukemia, so the T cells may come from the graft donor. V and J are TRBV18 and TRBJ2-7; no reliable D call. In DNA form, the CDR3 reads TGTGCCAGCTCACTCTACACATCCTACGAGCAGTACTTC. It translates to CASSLYTSYEQYF.